Below, 27 T cell receptor beta chains from the same sample are listed, as sequenced in a study of OX40 agonist ivuxolimab in advanced cancers. TCRdb keeps only in-frame clones here, not all; method: immunoSEQ multiplex PCR. This sample has around 27,000 clones, with more than 65% found just once. The source was CD4+ or CD8+ T cells sorted from blood, collected in a trial of the OX40 agonist ivuxolimab. The source of these receptors is an adult with an advanced solid tumor such as melanoma, head and neck, liver or kidney cancer.

The chain employs TRBV6-6 and TRBJ2-7; D remains unclear. The germline gives CDR1 MNHNY, CDR2 SVGAGI (reference sequence). Trimming cost V 7 bases and J 1 base, with 11 bases left between them. The CDR3 sequence is 13 residues long. The CDR3 region is CASTLTPSYEQYF. DNA for the CDR3: TGTGCCAGCACCCTAACACCATCCTACGAGCAGTACTTC.

The rearrangement uses TRBV7-9 and TRBJ2-5; D is perhaps TRBD1 (6 bases). Germline V gene lookup returns CDR1 SEHNR and CDR2 FQNEAQ (reference sequence). The CDR3 runs 14 residues. Trimming shortened V by 5 bases and J by 4 bases, and 14 bases separated the two germline ends. Written as DNA, the CDR3 is TGTGCCAGCAGCACCGAGCTACAGGGAGAGACCCAGTACTTC. Translation gives CASSTELQGETQYF.

The chain uses TRBV6-4 and TRBJ2-2, with TRBD1 as a possible D gene (5 bases). The V gene lost 11 bases and the J gene lost 3 bases, with 10 bases spanning the gap. The CDR3 extends over 12 amino acids. From germline, CDR1 is MRHNA and CDR2 SNTAGT. The CDR3 DNA sequence: TGTGCCGTGGAAGGGGACACCGGGGAGCTGTTTTTT. Its protein is CAVEGDTGELFF.

In this sample, this clone turned up once. The chain uses TRBV4-1 and TRBJ1-1; weak D call: TRBD1 (5 bases). The CDR3 is 15 amino acids. Looked up from germline, CDR1 is MGHRA and CDR2 is YSYEKL. V lost 1 base to trimming and J lost 3 bases, with 12 bases between them. In DNA, the CDR3 is TGCGCCAGCAGCCAAGTTGGGGGTGAGGACACTGAAGCTTTCTTT. The encoded protein is CASSQVGGEDTEAFF.

With respect to this clone: Other DNA sequences in this specimen translate into the identical CDR3. The rearrangement joins TRBV2 to TRBJ2-7; D not certain. Germline CDR1 reads SNHLY; CDR2 reads FYNNEI. Between the trimmed V and J ends, which lost 3 bases and 2 bases, there was a span of 2 bases. This CDR3 comprises 11 residues. The CDR3 loop is CASSDPYEQYF. CDR3 nucleotide sequence: TGTGCCAGCAGTGATCCCTACGAGCAGTACTTC.

The chain carries TRBV5-6 and TRBJ2-7, with 11 bases fitting TRBD2. Germline V gene data show CDR1 as SGHDT and CDR2 as YYEEEE. The ends lost 4 bases at V and 0 bases at J; junction bases unmatched: 6. The length of the CDR3 is 16 residues. CDR3 coding DNA: TGTGCCAGCAGCCCCCCGACTAGCGGGGACTCCTACGAGCAGTACTTC. It specifies CASSPPTSGDSYEQYF.

V and J are TRBV19 and TRBJ1-4; D remains ambiguous. V dropped 7 bases and J dropped 0 bases, with 9 bases sitting between them. CDR3 length: 14 amino acids. Germline V lookup: CDR1 LNHDA, CDR2 SQIVND (reference sequence). The CDR3 region is CASIGWATNEKLFF. The CDR3 bases are TGTGCCAGTATCGGGTGGGCAACTAATGAAAAACTGTTTTTT.

On this clone: A read error is possible here, since a much larger clone lies one base away. The J gene is TRBJ2-1, the V gene TRBV6-4; D is ambiguous. Per germline, CDR1 MRHNA and CDR2 SNTAGT. The CDR3 contains 13 residues. Trimming shortened V by 4 bases and J by 4 bases, and 8 bases separated the two germline ends. CDR3 nucleotides: TGTGCCAGCAGTGGAACAGAATACAATGAGCAGTTCTTC. This encodes CASSGTEYNEQFF.

This clone was seen a single time. This chain joins TRBV13 and TRBJ1-4, with TRBD1 matching over 10 bases. Per germline, CDR1 PRHDT and CDR2 FYEKMQ (reference sequence). After removal of 3 bases from V and 8 bases from J, the junction contained 6 bases not matched to a gene. The CDR3 has 15 residues. The CDR3 DNA sequence: TGTGCCAGCAGCTTTGGACAGGGGGAGGGCGAAAAACTGTTTTTT. It translates to CASSFGQGEGEKLFF.

In this sample, this clone turned up once. This rearrangement joins TRBV2 to TRBJ1-1; 10 bases agree with TRBD1. CDR3 length equals 13 residues. Germline CDR1 and CDR2: SNHLY and FYNNEI. V trimming: 6 bases; J trimming: 4 bases; junction bases outside the gene matches: 2. The DNA of the CDR3 is TGTGCCAGCAGGTGGACAGGGGGCACTGAAGCTTTCTTT. Protein product: CASRWTGGTEAFF.

Here the CDR3 DNA reads TGTGCCAGCAGGGACGGGTTTCCCTACGAGCAGTACTTC. Protein sequence: CASRDGFPYEQYF. The rearrangement uses TRBV2 and TRBJ2-7, with no clear D. V lost 6 bases and J lost 2, with 11 bases in between. The CDR3 loop spans 13 amino acids. Per germline, CDR1 SNHLY and CDR2 FYNNEI.

This rearrangement joins TRBV6-5 to TRBJ2-7; no firm D call. Germline V gene data show CDR1 as MNHEY and CDR2 as SVGAGI. The germline V and J ends were trimmed by 2 bases and 3 bases, with 14 bases remaining between them. The CDR3 sequence is 15 residues long. The CDR3 coding sequence is TGTGCCAGCAGTTACATATCATCCGGTCACTACGAGCAGTACTTC. Translation: CASSYISSGHYEQYF.

The chain recombines TRBV4-2 with TRBJ2-1; 9 bases are a match to TRBD2. The ends lost 2 bases at V and 8 bases at J; junction bases unmatched: 19. The CDR3 is 19 residues long. Germline values: CDR1 LGHNA, CDR2 YNFKEQ. The CDR3 region has the DNA TGTGCCAGCAGCCAACCACTCTTGACTAGCGGTCCCTCTGAGGATGAGCAGTTCTTC. It encodes CASSQPLLTSGPSEDEQFF.

The CDR3 here is CASSLRGLAGNRETQYF. The CDR3 DNA is TGTGCCAGCAGCTTACGCGGGCTAGCGGGGAACAGGGAGACCCAGTACTTC. The rearrangement uses TRBV13 and TRBJ2-5; 9 positions agree with TRBD2. The CDR3 totals 17 residues. Germline V gene data show CDR1 as PRHDT and CDR2 as FYEKMQ (reference sequence). V dropped 2 bases and J dropped 5; count of bases not matched to a gene: 12.

This CDR3 is CAISEGTVNTEAFF. The CDR3 region has the DNA TGTGCCATCAGTGAGGGGACGGTGAACACTGAAGCTTTCTTT. This rearrangement joins TRBV10-3 to TRBJ1-1; TRBD1 might be the D (5 bases). There are 14 residues in the CDR3. V lost 2 bases, J lost 0 bases, and 7 bases lay in between. Germline V gene sequence: CDR1 ENHRY, CDR2 SYGVKD.

This clone was recorded a few times. The V call is TRBV27, the J call TRBJ2-1; D might be TRBD1 or TRBD2, each matching 5 bases. The CDR3 runs to 12 residues. Germline V CDR1 and CDR2: MNHEY, SMNVEV (reference sequence). Trimming pared 2 bases from V and 9 bases from J, leaving 8 bases between. The DNA of the CDR3 is TGTGCCAGCAGTTTAGGGGGTGCTGAGCAGTTCTTC. This gives the protein CASSLGGAEQFF.

The V and J genes are TRBV7-8 and TRBJ2-2; 8 bases fit TRBD1. The CDR3 length is 15 residues. V trimming: 6 bases; J trimming: 2 bases; junction bases outside the gene matches: 5. The germline CDR1 and CDR2 sequences are SGHVS and FQNEAQ. As DNA, the CDR3 is TGTGCCAGCAGGTCCGGGACAGGAAACACCGGGGAGCTGTTTTTT. Amino acid sequence: CASRSGTGNTGELFF.

The gene calls are TRBV7-6 and TRBJ1-6, with 8 bases fitting TRBD1. The CDR3 covers 15 residues. Trimming cost V 1 base and J 7 bases; bases outside gene matches: 3. The germline V gene encodes CDR1 SGHVS and CDR2 FNYEAQ. CDR3: CASSLGQGQNSPLHF. For the CDR3, the DNA is TGTGCCAGCAGCTTAGGACAGGGGCAAAATTCACCCCTCCACTTT.

J is TRBJ2-7 and V is TRBV5-5; TRBD1 matches at 11 bases. Per germline, CDR1 SGHKS and CDR2 YYEKEE (reference sequence). CDR3 size: 13 residues. After removal of 9 bases from V and 4 bases from J, the junction contained 6 bases not matched to a gene. DNA of the CDR3: TGTGCCACCGAGGGACAGGGGGGATACGAGCAGTACTTC. Amino acid sequence: CATEGQGGYEQYF.

This sequence joins TRBV10-3 and TRBJ2-3; D is uncertain. The CDR3 has 15 residues. Germline lookup yields CDR1 ENHRY and CDR2 SYGVKD. Trimming left V 4 bases short and J 0 bases short, with 11 bases between. The CDR3 loop is CAISVERTSTDTQYF. The DNA of the CDR3 is TGTGCCATCAGTGTCGAACGTACTAGCACAGATACGCAGTATTTT.

V is TRBV4-2 and J is TRBJ1-2; a possible D gene is TRBD1 (6 bases). Trimming removed 5 bases at V and 8 bases at J, with 9 bases between. The CDR3 spans 11 residues. CDR1 LGHNA and CDR2 YNFKEQ come from the germline V gene. CDR3 sequence reads: CASSSDRGYTF. The CDR3 DNA follows: TGTGCCAGCAGCTCGGACAGAGGCTACACCTTC.

V usage is TRBV27 and J usage is TRBJ1-4; 7 bases align to TRBD1. CDR1 and CDR2 from the germline V gene are MNHEY and SMNVEV (reference sequence). The ends lost 5 bases at V and 7 bases at J; junction bases unmatched: 10. The CDR3 contains 15 residues. As DNA, the CDR3 is TGTGCCAGCAGTCTTACCGGGACAGCCTTTGAAAAACTGTTTTTT. It specifies CASSLTGTAFEKLFF.

Concerning this clone itself: A junction boundary mismatches the germline segment, possibly from a read error. The chain has TRBV7-7 and TRBJ2-2; D gene uncertain. The CDR3 length is 13 residues. Germline assignment: CDR1 SSHAT and CDR2 FNYEAQ (reference sequence). The CDR3 DNA reads TGTGCTAGCAGCTTACTGGACACCGGGGAGCTGTTTTTT. It yields the protein CASSLLDTGELFF. The full variable domain, rest sourced from reference TRBV7-7 and TRBJ2-2, is GAGVSQSPRYKVTKRGQDVTLRCDPISSHATLYWYQQALGQGPEFLTYFNYEAQPDKSGLPSDRFSAERPEGSISTLTIQRTEQRDSAMYRCASSLLDTGELFFGEGSRLTVL.

There are a few counts of this clone. The chain couples TRBV27 to TRBJ2-1; 7 bases agree with TRBD2. The CDR3 totals 14 residues. CDR1 MNHEY and CDR2 SMNVEV come from the germline V gene (reference sequence). V gave up 3 bases and J gave up 2 bases; unmatched junction bases: 1. The chain's CDR3 is CASSLSGTYNEQFF. CDR3 nucleotides: TGTGCCAGCAGTTTGAGCGGGACCTACAATGAGCAGTTCTTC.

This clone was counted once. The chain is built from TRBV30 and TRBJ1-5; possible D gene TRBD1, 5 bases. Trimming stripped 2 bases from V and 5 bases from J, with 10 bases between. The CDR3 contains 13 residues. CDR1 and CDR2 from the germline V gene are GTSNPN and SVGIG (reference sequence). The CDR3 DNA sequence: TGTGCCTGGAGTTCGGCGGGGGATCAGCCCCAGCATTTT. Amino acid sequence: CAWSSAGDQPQHF.

The rearrangement links TRBV5-8 to TRBJ2-3; D unclear. Deletions cut 2 bases from V and 2 bases from J, with 6 bases between. Germline CDR1 is SGHTS and CDR2 is YDEGEE. The CDR3 is 13 residues long. The CDR3 DNA follows: TGTGCCAGCAGCTTTGGATTCACAGATACGCAGTATTTT. Encoded protein: CASSFGFTDTQYF.

J is TRBJ1-5 and V is TRBV6-5; 7 positions agree with TRBD1. CDR1 is MNHEY and CDR2 is SVGAGI in the germline V gene. CDR3 length equals 15 residues. V lost 6 bases and J lost 0; bases outside the gene matches: 5. Here the CDR3 reads CASSLGQYSNQPQHF. The DNA of the CDR3 is TGTGCCAGCAGCTTGGGACAGTATAGCAATCAGCCCCAGCATTTT.